The sequence of this TCR beta chain was determined in a study of shared clonotypes between healthy human individuals. General study results and limits: Against clonotypes common to all four donors, non-shared ones had lower generation probabilities. Represented diversity, genetic and exposure-history alike, was limited by few donors.

Remarks on this clone: Its antigen is unknown.

Unmatched junction bases numbered 16, after V lost 5 bases and J lost 0 bases. Germline V gene lookup returns CDR1 MDHEN and CDR2 SYDVKM. The CDR3 contains 19 residues. Per the original data handling: For the immunoSEQ data, sequences were junction-only without quality scores, so filtering differed. The method was immunoSEQ multiplex PCR; TCRdb's version includes in-frame clones alone and lacks a portion of them. V and J calls and clone size come straight from that table; D and trimming were deduced from the DNA. Here the sample spans approximately 2.5 million clones, 80% to 95% being singletons. Donors, healthy HIV-negative adults, lacked recent acute infections or vaccinations.

This sequence was found in a man younger than 30 in good health. Some clones in this sample may be carry-over from other donors' samples. The sequenced sample was naive CD4+ T cells from PBMCs. Subset given: CD45RA+ positively selected. This chain uses TRBV28 with TRBJ2-1; 7 bases are a match to TRBD1. The CDR3 spells CASSPTPGTVASSYNEQFF. The CDR3 region has the DNA TGTGCCAGCAGTCCTACACCCGGGACAGTTGCTAGCTCCTACAATGAGCAGTTCTTC.